These 3 T cell receptor beta chains share one sample of origin, sequenced in a study of cytomegalovirus exposure and HLA in healthy donors. Primers included in the PCR were 60 Vbeta and 13 Jbeta primers. Sequencing used immunoSEQ multiplex PCR; TCRdb keeps in-frame clones, though not all of them. The sample carries 88,000 or so clones, around 62% recorded once. The sequencing sample was made of PBMCs. Receptor source: a male donor in good health and CMV-seropositive.

In its sample, this clone was seen a few times. The CDR3 reads CASSLSSGVGDGYTF. The CDR3 DNA reads as TGTGCCAGCAGCTTATCTTCAGGGGTCGGAGATGGCTACACCTTC. V is TRBV7-2 and J is TRBJ1-2, with D possibly TRBD1 on 6 matching bases. This CDR3 comprises 15 residues. Per the germline V gene, CDR1 is SGHTA and CDR2 is FQGNSA. Trimming took 2 bases from V and 6 from J, leaving 16 bases between them.

The V and J genes are TRBV28 and TRBJ2-7; D is ambiguous. CDR3 length: 12 amino acids. Trimming shortened V by 7 bases and J by 1 base, and 8 bases separated the two germline ends. Germline loops: CDR1 MDHEN, CDR2 SYDVKM. The CDR3 loop reads CASNQNSYEQYF. The CDR3 DNA reads as TGTGCCAGCAACCAGAATTCCTACGAGCAGTACTTC.

The V and J genes are TRBV7-2 and TRBJ2-5; no definite D call. The CDR3 is 11 amino acids. Trimming stripped 3 bases from V and 5 bases from J, with 4 bases between. The germline V gene encodes CDR1 SGHTA and CDR2 FQGNSA. CDR3 coding DNA: TGTGCCAGCAGCTTCCGGGAGACCCAGTACTTC. Encoded protein: CASSFRETQYF.